This T cell receptor (beta chain) was retrieved from a study of PD-L1 blockade in urothelial cancer. In the study overall: Every 3 weeks, patients received intravenous atezolizumab 1,200 mg, beginning 2014. A median of approximately 150,000 T cells was found in the blood samples. Enrolled patients had been treated previously with 0 to 3 chemotherapy regimens.

The ends were cut back, 6 bases at V and 0 bases at J, with 6 bases in the middle. The CDR3 is made up of 12 amino acids. Germline CDR1 MDHEN, CDR2 SYDVKM. The investigators introduced synthetic TCR analog templates into each PCR as spikes. Sequencing used immunoSEQ multiplex PCR; TCRdb keeps in-frame clones, though not all of them. Of approximately 39,000 clones in the sample, 85% to 90% were seen once. The sequencing here drew on PBMCs, taken around atezolizumab (anti-PD-L1) treatment. The clonotype originates from a man between 60 and 75 years old with urothelial cancer. The chain has TRBV28 and TRBJ2-7; possibly TRBD1 for D (5 bases). The CDR3 is CASRTVSYEQYF. In DNA form, the CDR3 reads TGTGCCAGCAGGACAGTCTCCTACGAGCAGTACTTC.